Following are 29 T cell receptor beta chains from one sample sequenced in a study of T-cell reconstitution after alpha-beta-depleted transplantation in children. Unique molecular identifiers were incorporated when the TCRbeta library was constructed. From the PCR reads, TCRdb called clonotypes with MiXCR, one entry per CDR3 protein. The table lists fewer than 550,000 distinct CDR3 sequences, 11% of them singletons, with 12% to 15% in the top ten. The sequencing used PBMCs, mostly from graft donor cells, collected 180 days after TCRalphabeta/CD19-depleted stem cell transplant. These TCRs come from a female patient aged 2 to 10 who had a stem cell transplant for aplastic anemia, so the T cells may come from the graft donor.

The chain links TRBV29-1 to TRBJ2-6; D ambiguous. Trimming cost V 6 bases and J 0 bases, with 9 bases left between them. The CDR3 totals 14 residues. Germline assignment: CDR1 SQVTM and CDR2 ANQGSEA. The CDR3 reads CSVADLSGANVLTF. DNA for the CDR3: TGCAGCGTCGCGGACCTCTCTGGGGCCAACGTCCTGACTTTC.

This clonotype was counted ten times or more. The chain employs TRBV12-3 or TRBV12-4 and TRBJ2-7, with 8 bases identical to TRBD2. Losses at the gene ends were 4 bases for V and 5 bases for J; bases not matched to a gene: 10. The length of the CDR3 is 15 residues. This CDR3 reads CASSSVFRGRNEQYF. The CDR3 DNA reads TGTGCCAGCAGTTCCGTGTTCCGCGGGAGGAACGAGCAGTACTTC.

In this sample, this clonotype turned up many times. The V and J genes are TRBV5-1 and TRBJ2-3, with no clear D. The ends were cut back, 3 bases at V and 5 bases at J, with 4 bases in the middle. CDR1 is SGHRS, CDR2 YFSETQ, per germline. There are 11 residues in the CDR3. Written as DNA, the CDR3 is TGCGCCAGCAGCTCGGAAGATACGCAGTATTTT. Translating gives CASSSEDTQYF. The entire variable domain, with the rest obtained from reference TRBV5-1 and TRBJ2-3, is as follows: KAGVTQTPRYLIKTRGQQVTLSCSPISGHRSVSWYQQTPGQGLQFLFEYFSETQRNKGNFPGRFSGRQFSNSRSEMNVSTLELGDSALYLCASSSEDTQYFGPGTRLTVL.

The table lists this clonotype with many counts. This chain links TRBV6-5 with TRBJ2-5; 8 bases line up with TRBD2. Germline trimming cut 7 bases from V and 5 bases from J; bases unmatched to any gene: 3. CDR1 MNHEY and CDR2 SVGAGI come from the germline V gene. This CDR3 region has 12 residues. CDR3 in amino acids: CASKERGETQYF. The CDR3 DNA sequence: TGTGCCAGCAAAGAGCGGGGGGAGACCCAGTACTTC.

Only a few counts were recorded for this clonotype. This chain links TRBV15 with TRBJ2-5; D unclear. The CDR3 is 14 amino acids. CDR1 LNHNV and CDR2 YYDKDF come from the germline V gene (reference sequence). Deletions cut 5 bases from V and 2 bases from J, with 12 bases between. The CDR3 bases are TGTGCCACCAGCCGGCGACCCAAACAAGAGACCCAGTACTTC. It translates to CATSRRPKQETQYF.

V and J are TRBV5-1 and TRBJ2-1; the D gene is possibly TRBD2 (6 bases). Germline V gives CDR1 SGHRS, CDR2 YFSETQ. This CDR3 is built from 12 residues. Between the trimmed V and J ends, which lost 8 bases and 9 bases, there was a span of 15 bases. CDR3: CASLGQGGEQFF. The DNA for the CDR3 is TGCGCCAGTCTAGGGCAGGGAGGTGAGCAGTTCTTC.

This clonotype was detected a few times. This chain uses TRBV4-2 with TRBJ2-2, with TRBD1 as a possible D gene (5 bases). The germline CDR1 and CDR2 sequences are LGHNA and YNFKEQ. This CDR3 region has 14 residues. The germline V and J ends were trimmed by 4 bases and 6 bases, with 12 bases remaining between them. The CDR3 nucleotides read TGTGCCAGCAGCCCAGGGCTCCCCTCCGGGGAGCTGTTTTTT. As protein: CASSPGLPSGELFF.

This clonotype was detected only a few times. The CDR3 protein is CASSQVMTLNTEAFF. The CDR3 nucleotides are TGTGCCAGCAGCCAAGTCATGACACTAAACACTGAAGCTTTCTTT. J is TRBJ1-1 and V is TRBV14; D gene uncertain. The CDR3 contains 15 residues. Trimming left V 1 base short and J 2 bases short, with 11 bases between. Germline CDR1 is SGHDN and CDR2 is FVKESK. The full variable domain, rest sourced from reference TRBV14 and TRBJ1-1, is EAGVTQFPSHSVIEKGQTVTLRCDPISGHDNLYWYRRVMGKEIKFLLHFVKESKQDESGMPNNRFLAERTGGTYSTLKVQPAELEDSGVYFCASSQVMTLNTEAFFGQGTRLTVV.

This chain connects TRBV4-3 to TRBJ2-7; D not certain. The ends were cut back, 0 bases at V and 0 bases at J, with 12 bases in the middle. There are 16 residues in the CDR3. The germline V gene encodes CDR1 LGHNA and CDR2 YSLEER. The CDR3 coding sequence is TGCGCCAGCAGCCAAGATCGTCCATCCCACTCCTACGAGCAGTACTTC. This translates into CASSQDRPSHSYEQYF.

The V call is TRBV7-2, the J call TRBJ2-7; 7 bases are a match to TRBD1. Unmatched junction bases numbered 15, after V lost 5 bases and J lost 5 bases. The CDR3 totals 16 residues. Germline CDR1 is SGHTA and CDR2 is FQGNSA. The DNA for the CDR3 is TGTGCCAGCAGCCTCCCTCCGGGCAGGGGGAAAGACGAGCAGTACGTC. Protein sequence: CASSLPPGRGKDEQYV.

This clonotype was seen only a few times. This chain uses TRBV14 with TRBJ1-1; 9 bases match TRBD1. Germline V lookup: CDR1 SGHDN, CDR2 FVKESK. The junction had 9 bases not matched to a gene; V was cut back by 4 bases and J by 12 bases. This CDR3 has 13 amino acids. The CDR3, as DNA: TGTGCCAGCAGCCCCGGGACAGGGAGTTCCCCTTTCTTT. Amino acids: CASSPGTGSSPFF. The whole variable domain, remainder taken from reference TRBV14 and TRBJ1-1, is EAGVTQFPSHSVIEKGQTVTLRCDPISGHDNLYWYRRVMGKEIKFLLHFVKESKQDESGMPNNRFLAERTGGTYSTLKVQPAELEDSGVYFCASSPGTGSSPFFGQGTRLTVV.

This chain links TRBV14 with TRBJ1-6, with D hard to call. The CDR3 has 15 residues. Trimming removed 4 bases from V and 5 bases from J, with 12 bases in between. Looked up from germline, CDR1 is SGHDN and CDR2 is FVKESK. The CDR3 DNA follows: TGTGCCAGCAGCCCGTATGTGGGGAATAATTCACCCCTCCACTTT. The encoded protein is CASSPYVGNNSPLHF.

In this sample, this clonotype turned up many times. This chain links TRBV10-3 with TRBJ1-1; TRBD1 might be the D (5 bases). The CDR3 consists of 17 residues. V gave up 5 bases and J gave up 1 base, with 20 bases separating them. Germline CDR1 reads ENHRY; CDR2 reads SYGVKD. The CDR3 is CAISRSSGNGGNTEAFF. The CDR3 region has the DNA TGTGCCATCAGTCGATCCTCAGGGAATGGTGGGAACACTGAAGCTTTCTTT.

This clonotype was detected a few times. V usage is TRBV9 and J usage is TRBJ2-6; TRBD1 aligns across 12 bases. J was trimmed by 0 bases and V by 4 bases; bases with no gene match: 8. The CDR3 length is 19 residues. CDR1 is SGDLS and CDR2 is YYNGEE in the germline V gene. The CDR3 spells CASSSRGGQGASGANVLTF. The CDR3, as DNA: TGTGCCAGCAGCTCGAGGGGGGGACAGGGGGCCTCTGGGGCCAACGTCCTGACTTTC.

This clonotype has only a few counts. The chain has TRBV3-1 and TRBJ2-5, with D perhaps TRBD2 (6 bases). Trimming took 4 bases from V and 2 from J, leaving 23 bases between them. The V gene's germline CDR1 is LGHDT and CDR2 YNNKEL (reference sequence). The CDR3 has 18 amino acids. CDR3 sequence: CASSPGLIGGDGQETQYF. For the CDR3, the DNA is TGTGCCAGCAGCCCAGGACTGATTGGCGGGGATGGGCAAGAGACCCAGTACTTC.

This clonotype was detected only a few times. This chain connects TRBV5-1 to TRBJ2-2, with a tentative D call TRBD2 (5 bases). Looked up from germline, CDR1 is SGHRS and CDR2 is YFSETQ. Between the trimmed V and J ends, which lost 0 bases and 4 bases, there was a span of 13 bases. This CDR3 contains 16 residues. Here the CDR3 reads CASSLVGLAGTGELFF. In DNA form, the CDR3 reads TGCGCCAGCAGCTTGGTAGGCCTAGCAGGCACCGGGGAGCTGTTTTTT.

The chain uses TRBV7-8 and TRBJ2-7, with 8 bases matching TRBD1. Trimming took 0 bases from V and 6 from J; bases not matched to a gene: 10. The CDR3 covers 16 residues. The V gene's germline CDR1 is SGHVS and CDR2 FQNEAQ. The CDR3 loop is CASSLATSRTGTEQYF. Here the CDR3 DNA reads TGTGCCAGCAGCTTAGCGACCTCTAGGACAGGGACCGAGCAGTACTTC.

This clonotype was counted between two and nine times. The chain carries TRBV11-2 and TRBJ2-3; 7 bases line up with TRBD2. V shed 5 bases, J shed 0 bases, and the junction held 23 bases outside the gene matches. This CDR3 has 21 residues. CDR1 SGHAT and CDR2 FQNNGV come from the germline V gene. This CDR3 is CASSRPIGWGGLNTSTDTQYF. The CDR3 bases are TGTGCCAGCAGCCGGCCCATCGGGTGGGGAGGGCTAAATACTAGCACAGATACGCAGTATTTT.

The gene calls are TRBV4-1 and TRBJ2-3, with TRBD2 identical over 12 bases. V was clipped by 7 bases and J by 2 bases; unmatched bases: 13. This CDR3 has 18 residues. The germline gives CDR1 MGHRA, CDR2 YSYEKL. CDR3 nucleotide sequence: TGCGCCAGCATCCCGGGCCTAGCGGGAGGGACGAACACAGATACGCAGTATTTT. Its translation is CASIPGLAGGTNTDTQYF.

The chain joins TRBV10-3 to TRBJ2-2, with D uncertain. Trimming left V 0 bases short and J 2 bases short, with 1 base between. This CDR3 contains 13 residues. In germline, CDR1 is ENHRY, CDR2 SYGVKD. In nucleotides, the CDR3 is TGTGCCATCAGTGAGTCCAACACCGGGGAGCTGTTTTTT. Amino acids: CAISESNTGELFF.

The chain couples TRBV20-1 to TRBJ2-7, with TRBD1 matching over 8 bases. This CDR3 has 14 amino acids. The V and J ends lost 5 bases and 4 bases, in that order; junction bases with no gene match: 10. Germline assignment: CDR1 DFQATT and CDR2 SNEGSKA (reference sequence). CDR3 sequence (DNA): TGCAGTGCTGCTCGCGTGACAGGGGAATACGAGCAGTACTTC. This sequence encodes CSAARVTGEYEQYF.

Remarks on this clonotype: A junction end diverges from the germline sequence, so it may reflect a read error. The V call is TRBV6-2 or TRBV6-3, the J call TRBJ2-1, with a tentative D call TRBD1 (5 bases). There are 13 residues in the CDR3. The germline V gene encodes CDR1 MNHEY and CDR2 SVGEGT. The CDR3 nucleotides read TGTGCCGGCAGTTACGGGTTAGGGGATGAGCAGTTCTTC. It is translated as CAGSYGLGDEQFF.

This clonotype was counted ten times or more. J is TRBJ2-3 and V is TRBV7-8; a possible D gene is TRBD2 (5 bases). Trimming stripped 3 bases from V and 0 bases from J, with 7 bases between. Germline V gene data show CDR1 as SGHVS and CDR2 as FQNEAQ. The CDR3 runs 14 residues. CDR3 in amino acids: CASSFQRSTDTQYF. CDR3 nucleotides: TGTGCCAGCAGCTTCCAGCGGAGCACAGATACGCAGTATTTT. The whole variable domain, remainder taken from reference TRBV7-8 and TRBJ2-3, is GAGVSQSPRYKVAKRGQDVALRCDPISGHVSLFWYQQALGQGPEFLTYFQNEAQLDKSGLPSDRFFAERPEGSVSTLKIQRTQQEDSAVYLCASSFQRSTDTQYFGPGTRLTVL.

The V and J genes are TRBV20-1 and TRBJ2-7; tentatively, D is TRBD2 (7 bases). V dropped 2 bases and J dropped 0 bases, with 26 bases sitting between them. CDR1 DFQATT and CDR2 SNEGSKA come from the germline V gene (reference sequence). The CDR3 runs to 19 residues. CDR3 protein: CSARRLGGASLAASYEQYV. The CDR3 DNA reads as TGCAGTGCTAGACGCCTCGGGGGCGCATCGCTAGCGGCCTCCTACGAGCAGTACGTC.

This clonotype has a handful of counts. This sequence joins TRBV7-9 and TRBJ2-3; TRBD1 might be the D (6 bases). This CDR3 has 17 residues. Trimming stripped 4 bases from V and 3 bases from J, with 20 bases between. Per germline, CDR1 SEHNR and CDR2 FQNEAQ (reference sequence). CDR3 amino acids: CASSSLRQVLGTDTQYF. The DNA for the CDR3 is TGTGCCAGCAGCTCCCTCAGACAGGTCCTGGGGACAGATACGCAGTATTTT.

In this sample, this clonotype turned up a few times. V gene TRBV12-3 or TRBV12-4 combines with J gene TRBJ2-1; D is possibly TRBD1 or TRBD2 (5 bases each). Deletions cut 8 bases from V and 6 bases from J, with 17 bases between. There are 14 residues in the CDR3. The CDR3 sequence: CASPPGPLSNEQFF. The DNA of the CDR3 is TGTGCCAGCCCTCCGGGACCACTTAGCAATGAGCAGTTCTTC.

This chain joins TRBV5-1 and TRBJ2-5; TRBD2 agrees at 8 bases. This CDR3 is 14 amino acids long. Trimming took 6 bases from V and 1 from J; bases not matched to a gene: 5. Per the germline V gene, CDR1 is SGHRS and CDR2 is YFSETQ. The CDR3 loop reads CASKSGRIQETQYF. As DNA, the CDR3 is TGCGCCAGCAAGAGCGGGAGAATCCAAGAGACCCAGTACTTC.

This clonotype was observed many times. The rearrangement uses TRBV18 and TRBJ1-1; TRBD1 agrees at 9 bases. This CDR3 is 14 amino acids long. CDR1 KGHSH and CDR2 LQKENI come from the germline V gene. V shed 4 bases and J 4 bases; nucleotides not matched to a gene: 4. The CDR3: CASSRDRVSTEAFF. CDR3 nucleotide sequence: TGTGCCAGCTCACGGGACAGGGTTTCCACTGAAGCTTTCTTT.

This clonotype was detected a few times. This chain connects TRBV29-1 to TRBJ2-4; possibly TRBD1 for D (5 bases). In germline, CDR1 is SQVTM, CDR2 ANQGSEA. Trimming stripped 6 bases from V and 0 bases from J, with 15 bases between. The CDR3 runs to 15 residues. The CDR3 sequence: CSVRVERIAKNIQYF. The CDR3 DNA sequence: TGCAGCGTCAGGGTAGAAAGAATAGCCAAAAACATTCAGTACTTC.